This T cell receptor (beta chain) was captured in a study of T-cell reconstitution after alpha-beta-depleted transplantation in children. This clonotype was counted between two and nine times. As yet, its antigen is unknown. Unique molecular identifiers featured in how the TCRbeta library was prepared. MiXCR was run by TCRdb on the PCR reads, yielding one entry per CDR3 protein. Among hundreds of thousands of distinct CDR3 sequences listed, 25% were seen once. Findings of the study overall: T-cell counts and diversity at one year post-transplant came mainly from newly produced T cells. The origin of alpha-beta T cells about two months after transplant was reportedly several hundred expanded graft clones. It was surviving recipient T cells and thymic progenitors that gave some patients high TCRbeta diversity at day 60.

The source of this sequence is a girl aged 2 to 9 with Fanconi anemia, due to receive a stem cell transplant. The material was PBMCs, obtained before TCRalphabeta/CD19-depleted stem cell transplant.

The DNA of the CDR3 is TGTGCCAGCAGCACGACTAGCGGGACCATTTTCTCCTACAATGAGCAGTTCTTC. This encodes CASSTTSGTIFSYNEQFF. V gene TRBV9 combines with J gene TRBJ2-1; 11 bases align to TRBD2. Per germline, CDR1 SGDLS and CDR2 YYNGEE. Trimming cost V 4 bases and J 0 bases; bases outside gene matches: 9. The CDR3 length is 18 residues.